The next 20 T cell receptor beta chains were all read from a single sample in a study of blood T cell repertoires in COVID-19. TCRdb keeps only in-frame clones here, not all; method: immunoSEQ multiplex PCR. The sample holds approximately 280,000 clones, approximately 91% seen once. The source material was peripheral blood. All receptors come from a man aged 18 to 30 with active or convalescent COVID-19.

The genes are TRBV10-2 and TRBJ1-1; no definite D call. Germline CDR1 and CDR2: WSHSY and SAAADI. The CDR3 extends over 11 amino acids. V was clipped by 3 bases and J by 6 bases, with 5 bases between them. CDR3 loop: CASSDVSEAFF. As DNA, the CDR3 is TGCGCCAGCAGTGACGTCTCTGAAGCTTTCTTT.

This clone was recorded a few times. This chain links TRBV5-1 with TRBJ1-6, with TRBD1 matching 7 bases. CDR1 and CDR2 from the germline V gene are SGHRS and YFSETQ. The CDR3 runs 14 residues. V shed 3 bases and J 6 bases; nucleotides not matched to a gene: 3. CDR3 nucleotide sequence: TGCGCCAGCAGCTCAGGGGGTGGTAATTCACCCCTCCACTTT. Residues: CASSSGGGNSPLHF.

The chain carries TRBV5-4 and TRBJ2-3, with a possible D match to TRBD2 (5 bases). The CDR3 totals 11 residues. V lost 9 bases and J lost 5, with 10 bases in between. Germline V gene data show CDR1 as SGHNT and CDR2 as YYREEE (reference sequence). This chain's CDR3 is CATPGGDTQYF. The CDR3 region has the DNA TGTGCCACACCTGGAGGAGATACGCAGTATTTT.

V is TRBV4-3 and J is TRBJ1-2; D unclear. The V gene's germline CDR1 is LGHNA and CDR2 YSLEER. This CDR3 contains 17 residues. Trimming shortened V by 1 base and J by 6 bases, and 21 bases separated the two germline ends. The CDR3 DNA reads TGCGCCAGCAGCCAAGGTTTGAGGAGTCTAGCAGGCCATGGCTACACCTTC. This encodes CASSQGLRSLAGHGYTF.

This clone has a single count. The genes are TRBV27 and TRBJ2-5, with D tentatively TRBD1 (6 bases). CDR1 is MNHEY, CDR2 SMNVEV, per germline (reference sequence). The CDR3 totals 13 residues. V gave up 1 base and J gave up 5 bases, with 8 bases separating them. CDR3 residues: CASSLYRAETQYF. The CDR3 nucleotides are TGTGCCAGCAGTTTATACAGGGCGGAGACCCAGTACTTC.

The chain couples TRBV3-1 (or the pseudogene TRBV3-2) to TRBJ1-2; D is perhaps TRBD1 (6 bases). There are 17 residues in the CDR3. V was clipped by 0 bases and J by 3 bases, with 17 bases between them. Germline loops: CDR1 LGHDT, CDR2 YNNKEL (reference sequence). CDR3 amino acids: CASSQDLAGEIYYGYTF. The CDR3 nucleotides are TGTGCCAGCAGCCAAGATCTGGCAGGGGAAATCTACTATGGCTACACCTTC.

The chain employs TRBV7-9 and TRBJ2-7, with 10 positions matching TRBD1. The CDR3 is made up of 14 amino acids. Unmatched junction bases numbered 6, after V lost 5 bases and J lost 5 bases. Germline V CDR1 and CDR2: SEHNR, FQNEAQ (reference sequence). Written as DNA, the CDR3 is TGTGCCAGCAGCACCGGGACAGGGGACAACGAGCAGTACTTC. Translating gives CASSTGTGDNEQYF.

The genes are TRBV9 and TRBJ2-7; D gene ambiguous. This CDR3 contains 13 residues. Germline CDR1 and CDR2: SGDLS and YYNGEE. With 4 bases removed from V and 3 bases from J, the gap between germline ends came to 11 bases. In DNA, the CDR3 is TGTGCCAGCAGCTCGACTTCCGACTACGAGCAGTACTTC. Amino acids: CASSSTSDYEQYF.

This chain's CDR3 is CASSPPGTGAEKLFF. The CDR3 DNA reads TGTGCCAGCAGCCCTCCCGGGACAGGGGCCGAAAAACTGTTTTTT. The rearrangement links TRBV7-9 to TRBJ1-4; 10 nucleotides line up with TRBD1. The germline CDR1 and CDR2 sequences are SEHNR and FQNEAQ (reference sequence). This CDR3 spans 15 amino acids. Germline trimming cut 5 bases from V and 8 bases from J; bases unmatched to any gene: 8. The complete variable domain, with remaining parts taken from reference TRBV7-9 and TRBJ1-4, reads DTGVSQNPRHKITKRGQNVTFRCDPISEHNRLYWYRQTLGQGPEFLTYFQNEAQLEKSRLLSDRFSAERPKGSFSTLEIQRTEQGDSAMYLCASSPPGTGAEKLFFGSGTQLSVL.

This chain joins TRBV6-5 and TRBJ2-2; D is ambiguous. CDR1 and CDR2 from the germline V gene are MNHEY and SVGAGI. The CDR3 is 12 amino acids. V was pared by 5 bases and J by 7 bases, with 8 bases between. CDR3 nucleotide sequence: TGTGCCAGCAGTCAGTTAAGCGGGGAGCTGTTTTTT. Its protein product is CASSQLSGELFF.

In its sample, this clone was seen once. The J gene is TRBJ2-7, the V gene TRBV7-9; 7 bases map to TRBD1. This CDR3 contains 12 residues. V lost 8 bases to trimming and J lost 5 bases; unmatched junction nucleotides: 6. CDR1 is SEHNR, CDR2 FQNEAQ, per germline (reference sequence). The CDR3 coding sequence is TGTGCCAGCGCGACAGGGTCGGACGAGCAGTACTTC. This codes for CASATGSDEQYF.

V usage is TRBV12-3 or TRBV12-4 and J usage is TRBJ2-3, with D possibly matching TRBD2 (6 bases). With 7 bases removed from V and 3 bases from J, the gap between germline ends came to 11 bases. This CDR3 spans 13 amino acids. The CDR3: CASNKGLTDTQYF. The CDR3 nucleotides read TGTGCCAGCAATAAGGGACTTACAGATACGCAGTATTTT.

V is TRBV7-8 and J is TRBJ1-1; D is uncertain. Trimming took off 2 bases at V and 1 base at J, with 5 bases between the two ends. The CDR3 consists of 13 residues. Germline loops: CDR1 SGHVS, CDR2 FQNEAQ. CDR3 loop: CASSLTGNTEAFF. DNA for the CDR3: TGTGCCAGCAGCTTAACTGGGAACACTGAAGCTTTCTTT.

The chain has TRBV12-3 or TRBV12-4 and TRBJ1-2; D is uncertain. The CDR3 length is 13 residues. Trimming pared 6 bases from V and 4 bases from J, leaving 12 bases between. For the CDR3, the DNA is TGTGCCAGCAGCATTCGAGGCGGCTATGGCTACACCTTC. It is translated as CASSIRGGYGYTF.

This clone was detected once. V gene TRBV7-2 combines with J gene TRBJ1-2; TRBD1 is a possible D gene (6 bases). CDR1 and CDR2 from the germline V gene are SGHTA and FQGNSA. CDR3 length: 13 amino acids. Trimming removed 1 base from V and 8 bases from J, with 11 bases in between. CDR3 amino acids: CASSLGTERGYTF. In nucleotides, the CDR3 is TGTGCCAGCAGCTTAGGGACAGAAAGGGGCTACACCTTC. The full variable domain, with the rest looked up from reference TRBV7-2 and TRBJ1-2, is GAGVSQSPSNKVTEKGKDVELRCDPISGHTALYWYRQSLGQGLEFLIYFQGNSAPDKSGLPSDRFSAERTGGSVSTLTIQRTQQEDSAVYLCASSLGTERGYTFGSGTRLTVV.

This chain connects TRBV11-2 to TRBJ1-3; maybe TRBD1 (6 bases). V was cut by 5 bases and J by 0 bases, with 17 bases left in between. CDR1 SGHAT and CDR2 FQNNGV come from the germline V gene. CDR3 length: 17 amino acids. The CDR3 region is CASSLTPGQNSGNTIYF. CDR3 bases: TGTGCCAGCAGCCTAACCCCGGGACAAAACTCTGGAAACACCATATATTTT.

The sample holds a few counts of this clone. The rearrangement uses TRBV9 and TRBJ1-4; TRBD1 is a possible D gene (5 bases). With 4 bases removed from V and 5 bases from J, the gap between germline ends came to 12 bases. CDR3 length equals 14 residues. Germline lookup yields CDR1 SGDLS and CDR2 YYNGEE. CDR3 coding DNA: TGTGCCAGCAGCATTGACAGTGGCAATGAAAAACTGTTTTTT. Translation: CASSIDSGNEKLFF.

Note on this clone: Because it lacks the conserved phenylalanine or tryptophan at the end, this CDR3 is likely a read error. The DNA is omitted, as the CDR3 cannot be located on it reliably, and the CDR3 follows TCRdb's listing. The V gene is TRBV7-9, the J gene TRBJ2-7; TRBD2 is taken as the D call from the table, unchecked against the DNA. Germline V CDR1 and CDR2: SEHNR, FQNEAQ (reference sequence). Ends included, the CDR3 has 12 residues. CDR3 in amino acids: CASSLGGGTPYL.

The genes are TRBV5-1 and TRBJ2-3; D ambiguous. V was shortened by 0 bases and J by 2 bases, with 4 bases between the two germline ends. Germline assignment: CDR1 SGHRS and CDR2 YFSETQ. This CDR3 comprises 13 residues. The chain's CDR3 is CASSLVFTDTQYF. The CDR3 coding sequence is TGCGCCAGCAGCTTGGTCTTCACAGATACGCAGTATTTT.

V gene TRBV7-3 combines with J gene TRBJ2-5; maybe TRBD2 (7 bases). The CDR3 contains 17 residues. Germline assignment: CDR1 SGHTA and CDR2 FQGTGA. The V gene lost 0 bases and the J gene lost 0 bases, with 14 bases spanning the gap. The CDR3 protein is CASSLTGGGAYQETQYF. In DNA form, the CDR3 reads TGTGCCAGCAGCTTAACTGGAGGGGGGGCGTACCAAGAGACCCAGTACTTC.